These 19 T cell receptor beta chains originate from one sample sequenced in a study of control samples from healthy donors and cancer patients. Method: immunoSEQ multiplex PCR; TCRdb's copy keeps in-frame clones and lacks some. The sample includes 130,000 or so clones, around 93% of them seen just once. Sample: blood. Every receptor here comes from a woman aged 50 to 60 in good health.

V gene TRBV12-3 or TRBV12-4 combines with J gene TRBJ1-6; D gene ambiguous. V dropped 0 bases and J dropped 8 bases, with 5 bases sitting between them. The CDR3 is 13 amino acids. Here the CDR3 DNA reads TGTGCCAGCAGTTTAGCAGTCGATTCACCCCTCCACTTT. Translation gives CASSLAVDSPLHF.

This chain joins TRBV30 and TRBJ2-3; no clear D gene. Germline V gives CDR1 GTSNPN, CDR2 SVGIG (reference sequence). The V end lost 2 bases, the J end lost 2 bases, and 17 bases lay between the germline ends. This CDR3 region has 16 residues. The CDR3 region has the DNA TGTGCCTGGAGTCCAAACCCAGGACGGTACACAGATACGCAGTATTTT. Its translation is CAWSPNPGRYTDTQYF.

CDR3 bases: TGTGCCAGTAGTATGGTGGTGAACACTGAAGCTTTCTTT. It yields the protein CASSMVVNTEAFF. V gene TRBV19 combines with J gene TRBJ1-1, with D unresolved. V was pared by 3 bases and J by 0 bases, with 5 bases between. The length of the CDR3 is 13 residues. The germline V gene encodes CDR1 LNHDA and CDR2 SQIVND (reference sequence).

The chain joins TRBV4-1 to TRBJ1-5; D call uncertain. Trimming shortened V by 0 bases and J by 0 bases, and 0 bases separated the two germline ends. This CDR3 is built from 13 residues. From germline, CDR1 is MGHRA and CDR2 YSYEKL. The DNA for the CDR3 is TGCGCCAGCAGCCAAGATAGCAATCAGCCCCAGCATTTT. Protein product: CASSQDSNQPQHF.

The chain recombines TRBV19 with TRBJ2-5; either TRBD1 or TRBD2 may fit D (5 bases each). Between the trimmed V and J ends, which lost 2 bases and 4 bases, there was a span of 17 bases. CDR1 is LNHDA and CDR2 is SQIVND in the germline V gene (reference sequence). The CDR3 covers 16 residues. CDR3 protein: CASSIPPGTGGETQYF. Written as DNA, the CDR3 is TGTGCCAGTAGTATACCCCCGGGGACGGGCGGAGAGACCCAGTACTTC. Based on the CDR3 plus reference TRBV19 and TRBJ2-5, the full variable domain is DGGITQSPKYLFRKEGQNVTLSCEQNLNHDAMYWYRQDPGQGLRLIYYSQIVNDFQKGDIAEGYSVSREKKESFPLTVTSAQKNPTAFYLCASSIPPGTGGETQYFGPGTRLLVL.

The chain uses TRBV5-1 and TRBJ1-1; TRBD1 matches at 8 bases. Losses at the gene ends were 3 bases for V and 2 bases for J; bases not matched to a gene: 3. The CDR3 length is 14 residues. CDR1 and CDR2 (germline): SGHRS, YFSETQ. This CDR3 reads CASSSGTGNTEAFF. CDR3 in DNA: TGCGCCAGCAGCTCCGGGACAGGTAACACTGAAGCTTTCTTT.

V usage is TRBV25-1 and J usage is TRBJ2-7, with 8 bases identical to TRBD1. After removal of 6 bases from V and 4 bases from J, the junction contained 11 bases not matched to a gene. The CDR3 is 15 amino acids. In germline, CDR1 is MGHDK, CDR2 SYGVNS. The CDR3 is CASSLTGQGNYEQYF. CDR3 sequence (DNA): TGTGCCAGCAGCCTTACCGGACAGGGAAATTACGAGCAGTACTTC.

This chain uses TRBV7-8 with TRBJ2-5; D is perhaps TRBD2 (5 bases). Germline V gene data show CDR1 as SGHVS and CDR2 as FQNEAQ. The CDR3 covers 13 residues. V was trimmed by 1 base and J by 7 bases, leaving 10 bases between them. The CDR3 loop reads CASSLGELRTQYF. DNA of the CDR3: TGTGCCAGCAGCTTAGGGGAGTTGAGGACCCAGTACTTC.

The V call is TRBV29-1, the J call TRBJ1-1, with D unclear. CDR1 is SQVTM and CDR2 is ANQGSEA in the germline V gene. The CDR3 extends over 13 amino acids. The V end lost 4 bases, the J end lost 3 bases, and 12 bases lay between the germline ends. The CDR3 sequence: CSVALNGDTEAFF. The CDR3 nucleotides are TGCAGCGTTGCTTTAAACGGGGACACTGAAGCTTTCTTT.

V gene TRBV7-2 combines with J gene TRBJ2-5; no firm D call. V was pared by 5 bases and J by 5 bases, with 12 bases between. CDR3 length: 13 amino acids. Germline-derived CDR1 and CDR2 are SGHTA and FQGNSA. CDR3 nucleotides: TGTGCCAGCAGCCCGATTGGTAGTGAGACCCAGTACTTC. Amino acid sequence: CASSPIGSETQYF.

The V call is TRBV14, the J call TRBJ1-4; no clear D gene. This CDR3 comprises 15 residues. V lost 1 base and J lost 5, with 11 bases in between. The germline gives CDR1 SGHDN, CDR2 FVKESK. CDR3 loop: CASSQGSQFNEKLFF. CDR3 DNA: TGTGCCAGCAGCCAAGGGTCTCAGTTCAATGAAAAACTGTTTTTT.

The chain combines TRBV7-9 with TRBJ1-5; 9 bases are shared with TRBD1. Per germline, CDR1 SEHNR and CDR2 FQNEAQ (reference sequence). The CDR3 length is 15 residues. V shed 4 bases, J shed 8 bases, and the junction held 9 bases outside the gene matches. CDR3 DNA: TGTGCCAGCAGCTCTATGGGGACAGGGATAGAGCCCCAGCATTTT. It codes for CASSSMGTGIEPQHF.

The V call is TRBV6-6, the J call TRBJ1-4; 7 bases are shared with TRBD1. CDR1 MNHNY and CDR2 SVGAGI come from the germline V gene (reference sequence). The CDR3 is 15 amino acids. Trimming cost V 8 bases and J 5 bases; bases outside gene matches: 11. Here the CDR3 DNA reads TGTGCCAGCTTGGACAGGTTAACTGAAAATGAAAAACTGTTTTTT. Its protein is CASLDRLTENEKLFF.

This chain uses TRBV4-2 with TRBJ1-1, with 7 bases matching TRBD1. Trimming removed 0 bases from V and 4 bases from J; junction bases left unmatched: 8. The CDR3 is 16 residues long. Germline lookup yields CDR1 LGHNA and CDR2 YNFKEQ. CDR3 bases: TGTGCCAGCAGCCAAGAAGGCCAGGGGGACCCCACTGAAGCTTTCTTT. Encoded protein: CASSQEGQGDPTEAFF.

This clone appeared a single time. The chain uses TRBV15 and TRBJ2-2; a weak D match, TRBD1 (5 bases). Germline V CDR1 and CDR2: LNHNV, YYDKDF (reference sequence). The length of the CDR3 is 15 residues. Deletions cut 0 bases from V and 6 bases from J, with 11 bases between. CDR3 protein: CATSRDRSRAGELFF. CDR3 bases: TGTGCCACCAGCAGAGATCGGTCCAGGGCCGGGGAGCTGTTTTTT.

This chain uses TRBV5-5 with TRBJ1-1; TRBD1 is a possible D gene (5 bases). The germline V gene encodes CDR1 SGHKS and CDR2 YYEKEE (reference sequence). The CDR3 consists of 16 residues. Trimming removed 4 bases from V and 4 bases from J, with 20 bases in between. CDR3 coding DNA: TGTGCCAGCAGCCGCTTCGTGGGAGGGGTGGGCACTGAAGCTTTCTTT. Amino acid sequence: CASSRFVGGVGTEAFF.

CDR3 sequence (DNA): TGTGCCATCAGTGAATGGACTAGCGGGGGGGGAGGCTCCGGAGATACGCAGTATTTT. Protein sequence: CAISEWTSGGGGSGDTQYF. The chain carries TRBV10-3 and TRBJ2-3; 15 bases match TRBD2. This CDR3 region has 19 residues. The germline V gene has CDR1 ENHRY and CDR2 SYGVKD. With 3 bases clipped from V and 5 bases from J, the junction kept 12 bases outside the gene matches.

This clone was detected only a few times. The chain employs TRBV28 and TRBJ2-3; TRBD1 matches 8 bases. V was clipped by 6 bases and J by 3 bases; unmatched bases: 8. Germline V lookup: CDR1 MDHEN, CDR2 SYDVKM. This CDR3 has 15 amino acids. For the CDR3, the DNA is TGTGCCAGCAGCTTGACAGGGGATCGTACAGATACGCAGTATTTT. This gives the protein CASSLTGDRTDTQYF.

The rearrangement uses TRBV18 and TRBJ2-2; 8 positions match TRBD1. Losses at the gene ends were 3 bases for V and 4 bases for J; bases not matched to a gene: 4. Germline V gene data show CDR1 as KGHSH and CDR2 as LQKENI. CDR3 length: 15 residues. The CDR3 here is CASSPRQGSTGELFF. The CDR3 nucleotides read TGTGCCAGCTCACCCCGACAGGGGAGCACCGGGGAGCTGTTTTTT.